This T cell receptor beta chain stems from a study of T-cell reconstitution after alpha-beta-depleted transplantation in children. This CDR3 is 15 amino acids long. In germline, CDR1 is SGHRS, CDR2 YFSETQ. Trimming removed 4 bases from V and 7 bases from J, with 20 bases in between. This clonotype was observed a handful of times. Unique molecular identifiers were incorporated during preparation of the TCRbeta library. From the PCR reads, TCRdb called clonotypes with MiXCR, one entry per CDR3 protein. The data hold roughly 500,000 distinct CDR3 sequences, with about a sixth observed a single time. The rearrangement links TRBV5-1 to TRBJ1-1; D gene unclear. The TCR comes from a human donor who donated a stem cell graft to a child with acute lymphoblastic leukemia. Source: PBMCs from the stem cell graft donor, taken from the stem cell graft. The CDR3 protein is CASSPRRDVSLEAFF. DNA of the CDR3: TGCGCCAGCAGCCCACGGAGGGATGTCTCTCTTGAAGCTTTCTTT.